Below are 5 T cell receptor beta chains sequenced from a single sample in a study of cytomegalovirus exposure and HLA in healthy donors. The PCR had 60 Vbeta and 13 Jbeta primers. Here immunoSEQ multiplex PCR was the method, and the copy in TCRdb shows in-frame clones only, minus some. Found here are 150,000 to 200,000 clones, roughly four fifths of them singletons; the top ten hold roughly 5.2%. Sequencing was done on a sample of PBMCs. These receptors were obtained from a woman between 18 and 30 years old in good health and CMV-seropositive.

This chain uses TRBV4-2 with TRBJ2-3; 15 nucleotides agree with TRBD2. The V gene's germline CDR1 is LGHNA and CDR2 YNFKEQ. After removal of 1 base from V and 4 bases from J, the junction contained 0 bases not matched to a gene. The CDR3 extends over 16 amino acids. The CDR3 sequence is CASSQGTSGGADTQYF. The CDR3, as DNA: TGTGCCAGCAGCCAAGGGACTAGCGGGGGGGCAGATACGCAGTATTTT.

V gene TRBV19 combines with J gene TRBJ2-1; 7 nucleotides align to TRBD2. The V segment lost 1 base and the J segment 10 bases; nucleotides outside the gene matches: 7. This CDR3 is 14 amino acids long. Germline V gene sequence: CDR1 LNHDA, CDR2 SQIVND (reference sequence). The CDR3 here is CASSIGVGGGEQFF. CDR3 DNA sequence: TGTGCCAGTAGTATAGGGGTTGGGGGAGGGGAGCAGTTCTTC.

The V gene is TRBV13, the J gene TRBJ2-7, with D possibly being TRBD1 (5 bases). The length of the CDR3 is 14 residues. V gave up 5 bases and J gave up 0 bases, with 11 bases separating them. Per the germline V gene, CDR1 is PRHDT and CDR2 is FYEKMQ (reference sequence). DNA for the CDR3: TGTGCCAGCAGCCTGTCGACAGTCTCCTACGAGCAGTACTTC. It codes for CASSLSTVSYEQYF.

This chain joins TRBV7-8 and TRBJ1-1; 8 bases fit TRBD1. V shed 6 bases, J shed 0 bases, and the junction held 9 bases outside the gene matches. The CDR3 contains 16 residues. Germline CDR1 and CDR2: SGHVS and FQNEAQ. CDR3 protein: CASRRRGQGMNTEAFF. The CDR3 bases are TGTGCCAGCAGACGAAGAGGACAGGGAATGAACACTGAAGCTTTCTTT. Combining the CDR3 with reference TRBV7-8 and TRBJ1-1 gives the whole variable domain GAGVSQSPRYKVAKRGQDVALRCDPISGHVSLFWYQQALGQGPEFLTYFQNEAQLDKSGLPSDRFFAERPEGSVSTLKIQRTQQEDSAVYLCASRRRGQGMNTEAFFGQGTRLTVV.

V is TRBV10-3 and J is TRBJ2-1; TRBD2 is a possible D gene (7 bases). CDR3 length equals 14 residues. V was clipped by 6 bases and J by 2 bases, with 11 bases between them. The V gene's germline CDR1 is ENHRY and CDR2 SYGVKD. Here the CDR3 reads CAISEGGAYNEQFF. For the CDR3, the DNA is TGTGCCATCAGCGAAGGGGGGGCCTACAATGAGCAGTTCTTC.